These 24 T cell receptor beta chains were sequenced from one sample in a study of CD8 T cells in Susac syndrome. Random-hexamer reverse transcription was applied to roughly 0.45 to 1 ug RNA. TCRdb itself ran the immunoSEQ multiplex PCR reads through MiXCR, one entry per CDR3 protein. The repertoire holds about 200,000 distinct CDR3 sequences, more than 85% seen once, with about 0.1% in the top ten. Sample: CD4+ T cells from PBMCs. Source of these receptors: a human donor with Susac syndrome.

DNA for the CDR3: TGCAGCGTTGCGACAGGGATAGACTATGGCTACACCTTC. Translated: CSVATGIDYGYTF. This chain uses TRBV29-1 with TRBJ1-2, with 7 bases aligning to TRBD1. V lost 4 bases, J lost 3 bases, and 5 bases stayed unmatched. CDR3 length: 13 residues. Germline V gene lookup returns CDR1 SQVTM and CDR2 ANQGSEA.

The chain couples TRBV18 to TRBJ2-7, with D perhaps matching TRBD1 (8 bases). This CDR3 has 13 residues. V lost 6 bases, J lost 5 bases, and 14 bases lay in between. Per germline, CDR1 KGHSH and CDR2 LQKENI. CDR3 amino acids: CASSRTGTNEQYF. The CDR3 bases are TGTGCCAGCTCCAGGACAGGGACTAACGAGCAGTACTTC.

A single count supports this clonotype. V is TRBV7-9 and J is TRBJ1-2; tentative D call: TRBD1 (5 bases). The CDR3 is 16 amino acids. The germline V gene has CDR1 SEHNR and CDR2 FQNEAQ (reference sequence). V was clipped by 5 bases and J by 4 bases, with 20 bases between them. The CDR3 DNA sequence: TGTGCCAGCAGCCTGGACACCTCATTTTTAGGCTATGGCTACACCTTC. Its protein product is CASSLDTSFLGYGYTF.

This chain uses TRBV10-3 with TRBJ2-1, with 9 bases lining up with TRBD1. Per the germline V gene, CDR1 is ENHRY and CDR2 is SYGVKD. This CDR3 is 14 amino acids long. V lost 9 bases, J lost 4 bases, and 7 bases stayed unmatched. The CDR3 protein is CAISRDRAYNEQFF. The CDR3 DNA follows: TGTGCCATAAGCCGGGACAGGGCTTACAATGAGCAGTTCTTC.

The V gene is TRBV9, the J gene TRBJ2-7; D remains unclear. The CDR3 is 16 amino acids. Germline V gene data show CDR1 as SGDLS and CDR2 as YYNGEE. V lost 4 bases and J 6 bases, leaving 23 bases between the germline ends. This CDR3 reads CASSRRQINKESEQYF. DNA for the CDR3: TGTGCCAGCAGCAGGAGACAAATCAACAAGGAGTCCGAGCAGTACTTC.

The CDR3 DNA sequence: TGCAGTGCTAGCGGGGGACTAGCGGGAGGATACGAGCAGTACTTC. This translates into CSASGGLAGGYEQYF. V is TRBV20-1 and J is TRBJ2-7; 15 nucleotides match TRBD2. Per the germline V gene, CDR1 is DFQATT and CDR2 is SNEGSKA (reference sequence). Trimming took 3 bases from V and 4 from J; bases not matched to a gene: 4. The CDR3 totals 15 residues.

The CDR3 protein is CASSSGSGTGELFF. The CDR3 DNA follows: TGTGCCAGTAGTAGCGGGAGTGGAACCGGGGAGCTGTTTTTT. The rearrangement uses TRBV19 and TRBJ2-2; 7 nucleotides agree with TRBD2. CDR1 is LNHDA, CDR2 SQIVND, per germline (reference sequence). The CDR3 length is 14 residues. Losses at the gene ends were 4 bases for V and 5 bases for J; bases not matched to a gene: 4.

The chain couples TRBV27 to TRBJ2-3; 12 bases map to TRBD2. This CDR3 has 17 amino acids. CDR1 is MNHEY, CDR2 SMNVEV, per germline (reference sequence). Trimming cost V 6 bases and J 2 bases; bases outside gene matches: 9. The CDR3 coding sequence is TGTGCCAGCAGCTACCATCGGACTAGCGGGACCACAGATACGCAGTATTTT. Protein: CASSYHRTSGTTDTQYF.

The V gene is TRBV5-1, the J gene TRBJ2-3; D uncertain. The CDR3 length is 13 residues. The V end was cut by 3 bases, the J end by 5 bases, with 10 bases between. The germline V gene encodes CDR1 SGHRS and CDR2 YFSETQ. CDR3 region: CASSWTEGDTQYF. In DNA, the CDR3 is TGCGCCAGCAGCTGGACCGAAGGAGATACGCAGTATTTT.

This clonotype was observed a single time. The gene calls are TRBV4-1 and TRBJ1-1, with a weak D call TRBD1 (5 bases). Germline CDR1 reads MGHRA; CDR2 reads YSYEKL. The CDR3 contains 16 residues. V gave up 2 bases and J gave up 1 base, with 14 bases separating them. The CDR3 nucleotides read TGCGCCAGCAGCCAACTACTAAGGGGTAAGAACACTGAAGCTTTCTTT. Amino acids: CASSQLLRGKNTEAFF.

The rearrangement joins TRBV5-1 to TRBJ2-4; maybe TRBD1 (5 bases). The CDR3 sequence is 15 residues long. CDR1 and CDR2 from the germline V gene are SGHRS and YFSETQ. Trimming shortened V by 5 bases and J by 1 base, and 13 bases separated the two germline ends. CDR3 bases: TGCGCCAGCAGTTATGACAGTTCGGCCAAAAACATTCAGTACTTC. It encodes CASSYDSSAKNIQYF.

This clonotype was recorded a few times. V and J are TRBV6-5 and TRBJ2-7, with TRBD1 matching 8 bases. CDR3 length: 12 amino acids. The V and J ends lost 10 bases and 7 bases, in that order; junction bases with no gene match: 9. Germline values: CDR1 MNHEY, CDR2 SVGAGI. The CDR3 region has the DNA TGTGCCACAGGACAGGGAAGGAGGGAGCAGTACTTC. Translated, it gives CATGQGRREQYF.

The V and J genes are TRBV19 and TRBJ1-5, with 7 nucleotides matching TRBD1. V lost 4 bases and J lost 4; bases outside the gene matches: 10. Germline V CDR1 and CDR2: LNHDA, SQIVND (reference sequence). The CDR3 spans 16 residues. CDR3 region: CASSTPGQRRNQPQHF. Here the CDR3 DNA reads TGTGCCAGTAGTACTCCGGGACAGAGAAGGAATCAGCCCCAGCATTTT.

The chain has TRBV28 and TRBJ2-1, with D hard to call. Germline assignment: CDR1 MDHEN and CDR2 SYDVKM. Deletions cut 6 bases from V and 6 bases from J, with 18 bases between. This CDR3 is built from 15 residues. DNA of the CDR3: TGTGCCAGCAGCCCTATCCCCACTAAAACCAATGAGCAGTTCTTC. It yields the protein CASSPIPTKTNEQFF.

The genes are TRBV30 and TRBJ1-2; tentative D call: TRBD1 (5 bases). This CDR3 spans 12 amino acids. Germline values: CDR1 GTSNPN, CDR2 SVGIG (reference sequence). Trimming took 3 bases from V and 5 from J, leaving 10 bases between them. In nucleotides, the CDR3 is TGTGCCTGGAGCGCAGGGAGATATGGCTACACCTTC. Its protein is CAWSAGRYGYTF.

The CDR3 loop reads CASSSSALSYEQYF. The CDR3 DNA follows: TGTGCCAGCAGTTCTAGCGCCCTCTCCTACGAGCAGTACTTC. The chain carries TRBV12-3 or TRBV12-4 and TRBJ2-7; D is possibly TRBD2 (6 bases). This CDR3 region has 14 residues. V lost 4 bases and J lost 0, with 10 bases in between.

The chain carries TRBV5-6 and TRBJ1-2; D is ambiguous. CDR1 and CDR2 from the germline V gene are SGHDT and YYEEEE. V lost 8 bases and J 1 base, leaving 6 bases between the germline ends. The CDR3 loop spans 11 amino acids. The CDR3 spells CASMNNYGYTF. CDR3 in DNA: TGTGCCAGTATGAATAACTATGGCTACACCTTC.

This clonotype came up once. Here the CDR3 reads CASSWTSGATGAYEQYF. Written as DNA, the CDR3 is TGTGCCAGCAGCTGGACTAGCGGGGCTACAGGGGCCTACGAGCAGTACTTC. J is TRBJ2-7 and V is TRBV7-2; 12 bases line up with TRBD2. This CDR3 contains 17 residues. Germline values: CDR1 SGHTA, CDR2 FQGNSA. V shed 4 bases, J shed 2 bases, and the junction held 9 bases outside the gene matches.

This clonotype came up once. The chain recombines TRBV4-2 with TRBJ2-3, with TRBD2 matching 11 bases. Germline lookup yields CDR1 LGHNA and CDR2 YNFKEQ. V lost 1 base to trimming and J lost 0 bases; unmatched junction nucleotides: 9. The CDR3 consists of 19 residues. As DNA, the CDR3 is TGTGCCAGCAGCCAAGTCTCGCTAGCGGGAGGTCCCAGCACAGATACGCAGTATTTT. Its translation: CASSQVSLAGGPSTDTQYF.

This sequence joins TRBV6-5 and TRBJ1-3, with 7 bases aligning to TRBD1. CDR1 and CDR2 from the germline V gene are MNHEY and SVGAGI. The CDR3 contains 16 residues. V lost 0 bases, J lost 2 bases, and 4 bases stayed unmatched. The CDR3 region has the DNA TGTGCCAGCAGTTACTCATCCCAGGGGGCTGGAAACACCATATATTTT. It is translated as CASSYSSQGAGNTIYF.

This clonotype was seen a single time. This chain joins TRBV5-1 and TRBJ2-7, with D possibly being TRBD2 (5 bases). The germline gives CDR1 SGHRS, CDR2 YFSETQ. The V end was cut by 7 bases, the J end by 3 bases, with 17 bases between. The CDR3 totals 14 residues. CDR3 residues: CASGESVHLYEQYF. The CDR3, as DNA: TGCGCCAGCGGGGAGTCGGTTCACCTCTACGAGCAGTACTTC.

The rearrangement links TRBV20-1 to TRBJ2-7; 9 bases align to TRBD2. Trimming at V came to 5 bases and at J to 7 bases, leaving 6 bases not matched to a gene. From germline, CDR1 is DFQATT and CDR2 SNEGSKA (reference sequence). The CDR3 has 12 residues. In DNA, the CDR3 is TGCAGTGCTCGTGGGACTAGCTTTGAGCAGTACTTC. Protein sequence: CSARGTSFEQYF.

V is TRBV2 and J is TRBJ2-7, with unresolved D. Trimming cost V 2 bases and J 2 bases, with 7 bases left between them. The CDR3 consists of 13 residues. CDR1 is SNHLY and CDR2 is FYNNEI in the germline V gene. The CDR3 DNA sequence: TGTGCCAGCAGTGAACAAGGTCCCTACGAGCAGTACTTC. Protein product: CASSEQGPYEQYF.

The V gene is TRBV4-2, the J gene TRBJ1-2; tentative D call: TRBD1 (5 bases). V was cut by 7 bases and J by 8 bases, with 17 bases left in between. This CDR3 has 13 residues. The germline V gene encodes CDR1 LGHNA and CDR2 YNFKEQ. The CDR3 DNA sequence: TGTGCCAGCACCTTAATAGGGGAGGCGGGCTACACCTTC. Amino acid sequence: CASTLIGEAGYTF.